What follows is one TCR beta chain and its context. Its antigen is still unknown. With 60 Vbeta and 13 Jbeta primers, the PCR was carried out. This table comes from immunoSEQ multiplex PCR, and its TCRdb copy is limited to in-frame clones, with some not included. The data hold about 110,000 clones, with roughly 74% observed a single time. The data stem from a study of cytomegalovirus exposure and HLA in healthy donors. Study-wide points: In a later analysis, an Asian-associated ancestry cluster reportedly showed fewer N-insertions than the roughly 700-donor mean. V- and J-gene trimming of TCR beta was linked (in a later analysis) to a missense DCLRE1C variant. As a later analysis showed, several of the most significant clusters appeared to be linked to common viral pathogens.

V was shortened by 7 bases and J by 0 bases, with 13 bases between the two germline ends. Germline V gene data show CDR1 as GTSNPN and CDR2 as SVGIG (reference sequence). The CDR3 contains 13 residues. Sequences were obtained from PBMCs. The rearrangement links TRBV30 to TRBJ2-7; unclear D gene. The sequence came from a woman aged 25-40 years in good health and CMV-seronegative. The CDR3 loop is CASGLPLSYEQYF. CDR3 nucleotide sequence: TGTGCCTCAGGCCTCCCGCTCTCCTACGAGCAGTACTTC.